The clone carrying this T cell receptor (beta chain) was seen only a few times. Its antigen is still unknown. 13 Jbeta primers and 60 Vbeta primers were used for the PCR. Generated by immunoSEQ multiplex PCR, the TCRdb table keeps only in-frame clones and is missing some. The sample shows 100,000 to 150,000 clones, more than 60% of them seen only once. From germline, CDR1 is DFQATT and CDR2 SNEGSKA (reference sequence). V lost 3 bases and J 3 bases, leaving 5 bases between the germline ends. There are 11 residues in the CDR3. This sample was taken from a study of cytomegalovirus exposure and HLA in healthy donors. Whole-study results and caveats: On later analysis, the bulk of CMV-associated TCR beta chains appeared to be HLA-restricted.

Specimen: PBMCs. This chain links TRBV20-1 with TRBJ2-5; D is undetermined. The receptor's source is a woman aged 40 to 50 in good health and CMV-seropositive. DNA of the CDR3: TGCAGTGCTAGGCCAGAAGAGACCCAGTACTTC. The encoded protein is CSARPEETQYF.